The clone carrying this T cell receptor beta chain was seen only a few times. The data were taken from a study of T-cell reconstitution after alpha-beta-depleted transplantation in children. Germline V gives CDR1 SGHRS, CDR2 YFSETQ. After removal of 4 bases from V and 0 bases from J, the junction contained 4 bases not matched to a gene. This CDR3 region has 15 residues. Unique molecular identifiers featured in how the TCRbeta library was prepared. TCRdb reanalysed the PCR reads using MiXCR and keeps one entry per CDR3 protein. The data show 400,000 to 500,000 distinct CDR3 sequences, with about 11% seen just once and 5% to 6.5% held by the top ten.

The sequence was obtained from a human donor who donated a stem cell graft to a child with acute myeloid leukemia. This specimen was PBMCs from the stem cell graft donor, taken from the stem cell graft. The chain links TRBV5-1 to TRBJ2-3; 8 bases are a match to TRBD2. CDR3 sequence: CASSRRGASTDTQYF. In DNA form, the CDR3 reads TGCGCCAGCAGCCGGCGGGGGGCCAGCACAGATACGCAGTATTTT.